One sample yielded the 18 T cell receptor beta chains listed below, sequenced in a study of cytomegalovirus exposure and HLA in healthy donors. A multiplex PCR was run with 60 Vbeta primers and 13 Jbeta primers. Assay: immunoSEQ multiplex PCR; the TCRdb copy retains only in-frame clones and omits some. This table holds around 120,000 clones, approximately 80% found once. Material for sequencing was PBMCs. The receptors derive from a man between 18 and 29 years old in good health and CMV-seronegative.

CDR3 loop: CASLAGGSTDTQYF. The CDR3 DNA is TGTGCCAGTCTAGCGGGGGGGAGCACAGATACGCAGTATTTT. The chain recombines TRBV7-9 with TRBJ2-3, with TRBD2 matching over 12 bases. V gave up 9 bases and J gave up 0 bases; unmatched junction bases: 1. CDR1 and CDR2 (germline): SEHNR, FQNEAQ (reference sequence). CDR3 length: 14 amino acids. The complete variable domain, with remaining parts taken from reference TRBV7-9 and TRBJ2-3, reads DTGVSQNPRHKITKRGQNVTFRCDPISEHNRLYWYRQTLGQGPEFLTYFQNEAQLEKSRLLSDRFSAERPKGSFSTLEIQRTEQGDSAMYLCASLAGGSTDTQYFGPGTRLTVL.

The gene calls are TRBV5-6 and TRBJ1-2; unclear D gene. V lost 4 bases, J lost 8 bases, and 9 bases lay in between. This CDR3 region has 11 residues. Per germline, CDR1 SGHDT and CDR2 YYEEEE. Here the CDR3 DNA reads TGTGCCAGCAGCGCAATGAGGGGCTACACCTTC. Its protein is CASSAMRGYTF.

V is TRBV11-2 and J is TRBJ2-7; D possibly corresponds to TRBD2 (5 bases). The CDR3 runs to 15 residues. CDR1 is SGHAT and CDR2 is FQNNGV in the germline V gene. V lost 0 bases and J lost 3, with 12 bases in between. CDR3 in amino acids: CASSLEWQTNYEQYF. DNA for the CDR3: TGTGCCAGCAGCTTAGAGTGGCAGACTAACTACGAGCAGTACTTC.

This sequence joins TRBV9 and TRBJ2-7, with D possibly matching TRBD2 (7 bases). Germline-derived CDR1 and CDR2 are SGDLS and YYNGEE. V was clipped by 3 bases and J by 4 bases, with 14 bases between them. The CDR3 is 14 residues long. As DNA, the CDR3 is TGTGCCAGCAGCGAGGGAGGGGGAGGGTACGAGCAGTACTTC. Protein sequence: CASSEGGGGYEQYF.

V and J are TRBV7-3 and TRBJ2-7; D might be TRBD2 (5 bases). CDR1 SGHTA and CDR2 FQGTGA come from the germline V gene. V was cut by 0 bases and J by 1 base, with 13 bases left in between. The CDR3 has 16 amino acids. CDR3 DNA sequence: TGTGCCAGCAGCTTAACTCGGTCCGGGGAATCCTACGAGCAGTACTTC. Its translation is CASSLTRSGESYEQYF.

V is TRBV29-1 and J is TRBJ2-1; 8 bases fit TRBD2. With 4 bases clipped from V and 4 bases from J, the junction kept 12 bases outside the gene matches. Germline assignment: CDR1 SQVTM and CDR2 ANQGSEA. The CDR3 has 16 amino acids. In nucleotides, the CDR3 is TGCAGCGTTGTAATAAAGCCGCTAGCGGGTTACAATGAGCAGTTCTTC. As protein: CSVVIKPLAGYNEQFF.

The V gene is TRBV6-5, the J gene TRBJ1-4; D ambiguous. Trimming shortened V by 5 bases and J by 10 bases, and 17 bases separated the two germline ends. Germline CDR1 is MNHEY and CDR2 is SVGAGI. The CDR3 extends over 14 amino acids. CDR3 bases: TGTGCCAGCAGTCCGATGGCCGGGTCCCCAAAACTGTTTTTT. Its translation: CASSPMAGSPKLFF.

The table lists this clone with a few counts. This chain connects TRBV18 to TRBJ1-3; tentatively, D is TRBD1 (6 bases). The CDR3 covers 14 residues. V dropped 3 bases and J dropped 3 bases, with 9 bases sitting between them. The germline CDR1 and CDR2 sequences are KGHSH and LQKENI. The CDR3 region is CASSPGHFGNTIYF. The CDR3 DNA sequence: TGTGCCAGCTCACCGGGACACTTTGGAAACACCATATATTTT.

This chain uses TRBV5-1 with TRBJ1-1; D is undetermined. Trimming pared 4 bases from V and 5 bases from J, leaving 15 bases between. Germline CDR1 SGHRS, CDR2 YFSETQ. This CDR3 is 14 amino acids long. The DNA of the CDR3 is TGCGCCAGCAGCCCTACCCCTGCAGGTACTGAAGCTTTCTTT. Its translation: CASSPTPAGTEAFF.

The V and J genes are TRBV27 and TRBJ1-2; maybe TRBD1 (6 bases). The CDR3 totals 15 residues. Germline assignment: CDR1 MNHEY and CDR2 SMNVEV (reference sequence). Trimming took 6 bases from V and 5 from J, leaving 19 bases between them. CDR3 sequence reads: CASSPFTGTGYGYTF. The CDR3 region has the DNA TGTGCCAGCAGCCCCTTTACAGGGACGGGATATGGCTACACCTTC.

V is TRBV12-5 and J is TRBJ2-3; TRBD1 might be the D (6 bases). V lost 1 base, J lost 4 bases, and 12 bases lay in between. Germline V gene sequence: CDR1 LGHNT, CDR2 FRNRAP. The CDR3 runs 15 residues. The CDR3 DNA sequence: TGTGCTAGTGGTTTGGATCAGGGGAAGTCAGATACGCAGTATTTT. Its protein product is CASGLDQGKSDTQYF.

The chain recombines TRBV7-9 with TRBJ2-3; 8 bases map to TRBD2. Trimming took 7 bases from V and 2 from J; bases not matched to a gene: 5. CDR1 and CDR2 from the germline V gene are SEHNR and FQNEAQ (reference sequence). This CDR3 is 14 amino acids long. The chain's CDR3 is CASIIAGNTDTQYF. In DNA form, the CDR3 reads TGTGCCAGCATAATAGCGGGGAACACAGATACGCAGTATTTT.

V usage is TRBV29-1 and J usage is TRBJ1-1; D gene uncertain. The CDR3 covers 14 residues. V was clipped by 5 bases and J by 1 base, with 14 bases between them. Germline V gives CDR1 SQVTM, CDR2 ANQGSEA. The CDR3 here is CSVPGTSANTEAFF. The DNA of the CDR3 is TGCAGCGTTCCAGGAACCTCCGCGAACACTGAAGCTTTCTTT.

The chain couples TRBV7-6 to TRBJ2-1; D is possibly TRBD2 (6 bases). This CDR3 spans 14 amino acids. The ends were cut back, 3 bases at V and 7 bases at J, with 13 bases in the middle. Germline lookup yields CDR1 SGHVS and CDR2 FNYEAQ. The CDR3: CASSFRRGWNEQFF. CDR3 sequence (DNA): TGTGCCAGCAGCTTCCGTCGGGGGTGGAATGAGCAGTTCTTC.

The CDR3: CASSFRDGDEAFF. CDR3 nucleotide sequence: TGTGCCAGCAGTTTTCGCGACGGGGATGAAGCTTTCTTT. The rearrangement links TRBV27 to TRBJ1-1, with D hard to call. V was cut by 3 bases and J by 7 bases, with 12 bases left in between. Germline V gives CDR1 MNHEY, CDR2 SMNVEV (reference sequence). CDR3 length equals 13 residues.

This chain links TRBV27 with TRBJ1-1, with D uncertain. Germline V gene data show CDR1 as MNHEY and CDR2 as SMNVEV (reference sequence). The CDR3 covers 13 residues. Deletions cut 4 bases from V and 3 bases from J, with 9 bases between. CDR3 coding DNA: TGTGCCAGCAGTTACGGGGTTGACACTGAAGCTTTCTTT. It encodes CASSYGVDTEAFF.

The chain recombines TRBV7-9 with TRBJ1-2, with D perhaps matching TRBD1 (6 bases). V was pared by 4 bases and J by 7 bases, with 19 bases between. Per the germline V gene, CDR1 is SEHNR and CDR2 is FQNEAQ (reference sequence). The CDR3 runs to 15 residues. The CDR3 DNA reads TGTGCCAGCAGCTCCCAAGGGGGGGTAGGAGGTGGCTACACCTTC. Its protein product is CASSSQGGVGGGYTF.

The chain carries TRBV18 and TRBJ2-5; D is ambiguous. V was trimmed by 5 bases and J by 3 bases, leaving 10 bases between them. CDR3 size: 13 residues. CDR1 is KGHSH and CDR2 is LQKENI in the germline V gene. This CDR3 is CASSSLPEETQYF. CDR3 bases: TGTGCCAGCTCAAGCCTTCCCGAAGAGACCCAGTACTTC. Full variable domain (outside the CDR3, taken from reference TRBV18 and TRBJ2-5): NAGVMQNPRHLVRRRGQEARLRCSPMKGHSHVYWYRQLPEEGLKFMVYLQKENIIDESGMPKERFSAEFPKEGPSILRIQQVVRGDSAAYFCASSSLPEETQYFGPGTRLLVL.